The entry below describes one TCR beta chain. Its antigen is as yet unknown. This specimen belongs to a study of OX40 agonist ivuxolimab in advanced cancers. Study findings and constraints: There was clonal expansion of CD4+ and CD8+ blood T cells by week 6 at 0.1 to 3.0 mg/kg.

This table comes from immunoSEQ multiplex PCR, and its TCRdb copy is limited to in-frame clones, with some not included. The sample has approximately 41,000 clones, roughly nine tenths seen once. The CDR3 extends over 14 amino acids. Germline loops: CDR1 SGHTA, CDR2 FQGNSA. V lost 4 bases, J lost 0 bases, and 7 bases lay in between. The rearrangement links TRBV7-2 to TRBJ1-5; weak D call: TRBD1 (6 bases). Sequencing was performed on CD4+ or CD8+ T cells sorted from blood, taken in a trial of the OX40 agonist ivuxolimab. The receptor was isolated from an adult with an advanced solid tumor such as melanoma, head and neck, liver or kidney cancer. CDR3 DNA: TGTGCCAGCAGCTCGACAGGTAGCAATCAGCCCCAGCATTTT. It specifies CASSSTGSNQPQHF.